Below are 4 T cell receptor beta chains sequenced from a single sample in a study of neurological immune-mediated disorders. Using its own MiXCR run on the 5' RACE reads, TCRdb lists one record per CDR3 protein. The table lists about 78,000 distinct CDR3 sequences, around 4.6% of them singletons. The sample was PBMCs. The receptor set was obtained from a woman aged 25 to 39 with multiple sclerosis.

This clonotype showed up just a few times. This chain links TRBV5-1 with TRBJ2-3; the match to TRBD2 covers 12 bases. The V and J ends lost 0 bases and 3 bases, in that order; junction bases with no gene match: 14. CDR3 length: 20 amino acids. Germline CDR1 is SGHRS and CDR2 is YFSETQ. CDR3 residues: CASSLAPTLAGGLVTDTQYF. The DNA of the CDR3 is TGCGCCAGCAGCTTGGCACCGACACTAGCGGGAGGACTAGTTACAGATACGCAGTATTTT.

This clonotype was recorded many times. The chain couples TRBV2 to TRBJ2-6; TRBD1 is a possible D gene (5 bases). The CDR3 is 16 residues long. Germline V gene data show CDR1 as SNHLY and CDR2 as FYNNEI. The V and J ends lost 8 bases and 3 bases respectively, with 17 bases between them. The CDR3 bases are TGTGCCAGCGGGGCAGGCTCTCTCGGTGGGGCCAACGTCCTGACTTTC. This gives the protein CASGAGSLGGANVLTF.

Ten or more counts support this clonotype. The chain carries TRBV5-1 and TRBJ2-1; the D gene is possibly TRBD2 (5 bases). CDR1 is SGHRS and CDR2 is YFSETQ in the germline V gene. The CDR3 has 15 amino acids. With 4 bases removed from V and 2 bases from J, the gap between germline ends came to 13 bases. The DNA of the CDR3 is TGCGCCAGCAGCCCCGGGGATCCACCCTACAATGAGCAGTTCTTC. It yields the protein CASSPGDPPYNEQFF.

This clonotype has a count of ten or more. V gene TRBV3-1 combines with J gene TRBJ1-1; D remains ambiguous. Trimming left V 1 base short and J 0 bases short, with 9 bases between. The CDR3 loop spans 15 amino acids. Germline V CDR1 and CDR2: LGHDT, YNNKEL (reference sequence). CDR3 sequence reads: CASSQGSGLNTEAFF. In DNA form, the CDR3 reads TGTGCCAGCAGCCAAGGTTCAGGATTGAACACTGAAGCTTTCTTT.